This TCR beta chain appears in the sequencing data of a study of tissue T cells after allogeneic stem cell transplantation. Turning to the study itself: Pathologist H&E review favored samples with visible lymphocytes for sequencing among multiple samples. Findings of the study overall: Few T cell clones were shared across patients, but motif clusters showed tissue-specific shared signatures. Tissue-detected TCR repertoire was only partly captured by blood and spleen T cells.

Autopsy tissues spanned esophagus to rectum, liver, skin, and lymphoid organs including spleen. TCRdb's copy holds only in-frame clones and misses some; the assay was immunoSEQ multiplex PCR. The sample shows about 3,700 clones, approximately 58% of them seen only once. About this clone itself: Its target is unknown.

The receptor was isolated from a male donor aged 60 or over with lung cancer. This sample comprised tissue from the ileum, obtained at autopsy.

CDR3 in DNA: TGTGCCAGTAGTATAGAGAGAGGGGAGACCCAGTACTTC. This sequence encodes CASSIERGETQYF. This rearrangement joins TRBV19 to TRBJ2-5; D may be TRBD2 (5 bases). This CDR3 spans 13 amino acids. Germline V gene lookup returns CDR1 LNHDA and CDR2 SQIVND (reference sequence). Trimming pared 0 bases from V and 5 bases from J, leaving 7 bases between.